The 7 T cell receptor beta chains reported below all come from one sample, sequenced in a study of cytomegalovirus exposure and HLA in healthy donors. The PCR had 60 Vbeta and 13 Jbeta primers. Data came from immunoSEQ multiplex PCR; TCRdb stores just in-frame clones and leaves some out. The table shows around 220,000 clones, with 65% to 80% occurring only once. Sequencing was carried out using PBMCs. These receptors were collected from a girl between 2 and 10 years old in good health and CMV-seronegative.

J is TRBJ2-7 and V is TRBV6-4, with 7 positions matching TRBD1. The germline V gene has CDR1 MRHNA and CDR2 SNTAGT. V trimming: 3 bases; J trimming: 5 bases; junction bases outside the gene matches: 13. This CDR3 has 16 amino acids. The CDR3 nucleotides read TGTGCCAGCAGTGAGTCCGACAGGGACCTTTCTAACGAGCAGTACTTC. It encodes CASSESDRDLSNEQYF.

The J gene is TRBJ2-7, the V gene TRBV5-1, with 7 bases matching TRBD2. The CDR3 is made up of 15 amino acids. Looked up from germline, CDR1 is SGHRS and CDR2 is YFSETQ. The ends lost 2 bases at V and 5 bases at J; junction bases unmatched: 10. The CDR3 coding sequence is TGCGCCAGCAGCTTTCTGGCTCGGGCGGGAGACGAGCAGTACTTC. As protein: CASSFLARAGDEQYF.

The rearrangement uses TRBV7-3 and TRBJ2-1; TRBD2 aligns across 15 bases. The germline gives CDR1 SGHTA, CDR2 FQGTGA. This CDR3 has 20 amino acids. V gave up 5 bases and J gave up 0 bases; unmatched junction bases: 11. The CDR3 protein is CASSLRTSGGASSSYNEQFF. The DNA of the CDR3 is TGTGCCAGCAGCCTTCGGACTAGCGGGGGGGCTTCTAGCTCCTACAATGAGCAGTTCTTC.

This clone was observed a single time. The rearrangement joins TRBV18 to TRBJ2-3, with D maybe TRBD2 (6 bases). V was clipped by 5 bases and J by 1 base, with 13 bases between them. The V gene's germline CDR1 is KGHSH and CDR2 LQKENI. CDR3 length equals 15 residues. CDR3 DNA: TGTGCCAGCTCAAGTCCCTCGGGGGGCACAGATACGCAGTATTTT. This encodes CASSSPSGGTDTQYF.

Regarding this clone: The junction shows a germline mismatch at one end, possibly a read error. Other DNA sequences of this sample code for an identical CDR3. The genes are TRBV5-6 and TRBJ1-4; D gene unclear. The CDR3 extends over 13 amino acids. Germline V gene sequence: CDR1 SGHDT, CDR2 YYEEEE. The CDR3 loop reads CALPGLLNEKLFF. The CDR3 coding sequence is TGTGCCCTGCCAGGCCTGCTTAATGAAAAACTGTTCTTT.

The rearrangement uses TRBV29-1 and TRBJ2-2; perhaps TRBD1 as D (6 bases). The germline gives CDR1 SQVTM, CDR2 ANQGSEA. V was trimmed by 0 bases and J by 1 base, leaving 15 bases between them. The CDR3 covers 17 residues. This CDR3 is CSVEDRAGVRNTGELFF. CDR3 sequence (DNA): TGCAGCGTTGAAGATCGAGCAGGGGTCAGGAACACCGGGGAGCTGTTTTTT.

V is TRBV6-1 and J is TRBJ1-1; 9 nucleotides line up with TRBD1. Germline V CDR1 and CDR2: MNHNS, SASEGT. The CDR3 runs 14 residues. After removal of 6 bases from V and 5 bases from J, the junction contained 7 bases not matched to a gene. Written as DNA, the CDR3 is TGTGCCAGCAGCCTAAACAGGGGGCGGACTGAAGCTTTCTTT. Its protein is CASSLNRGRTEAFF.